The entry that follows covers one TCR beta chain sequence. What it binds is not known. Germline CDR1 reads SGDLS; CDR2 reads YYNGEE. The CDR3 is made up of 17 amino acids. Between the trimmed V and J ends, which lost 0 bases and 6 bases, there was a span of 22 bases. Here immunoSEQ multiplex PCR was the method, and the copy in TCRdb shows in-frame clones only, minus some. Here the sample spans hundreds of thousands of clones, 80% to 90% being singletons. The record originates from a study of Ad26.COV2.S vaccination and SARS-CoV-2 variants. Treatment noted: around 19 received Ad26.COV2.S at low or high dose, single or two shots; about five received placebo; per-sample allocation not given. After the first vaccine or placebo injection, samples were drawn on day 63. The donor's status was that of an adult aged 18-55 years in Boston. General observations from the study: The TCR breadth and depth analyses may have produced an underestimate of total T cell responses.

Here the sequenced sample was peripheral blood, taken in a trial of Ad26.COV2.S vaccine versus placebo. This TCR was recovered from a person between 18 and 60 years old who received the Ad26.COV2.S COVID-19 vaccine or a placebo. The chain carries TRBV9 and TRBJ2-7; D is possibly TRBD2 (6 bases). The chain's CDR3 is CASSVGFGGRWAIEQYF. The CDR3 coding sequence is TGTGCCAGCAGCGTAGGGTTCGGGGGAAGGTGGGCTATCGAGCAGTACTTC.